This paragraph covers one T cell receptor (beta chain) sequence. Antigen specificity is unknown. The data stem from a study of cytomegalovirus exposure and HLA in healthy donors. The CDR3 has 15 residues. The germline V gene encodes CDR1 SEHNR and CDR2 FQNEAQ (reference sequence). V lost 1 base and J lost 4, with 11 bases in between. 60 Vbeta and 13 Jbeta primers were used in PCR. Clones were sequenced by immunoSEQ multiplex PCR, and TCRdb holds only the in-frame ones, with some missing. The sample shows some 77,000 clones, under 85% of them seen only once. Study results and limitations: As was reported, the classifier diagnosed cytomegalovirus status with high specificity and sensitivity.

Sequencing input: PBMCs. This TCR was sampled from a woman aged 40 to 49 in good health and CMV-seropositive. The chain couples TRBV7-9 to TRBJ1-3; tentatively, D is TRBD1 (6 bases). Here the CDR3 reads CASSLGQGSGNTIYF. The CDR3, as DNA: TGTGCCAGCAGCTTAGGGCAGGGGTCCGGAAACACCATATATTTT.